This is a list of T cell receptor beta chains from one sample in a study of T cell responses to AZD1222 COVID-19 vaccine. This table comes from immunoSEQ multiplex PCR, and its TCRdb copy is limited to in-frame clones, with some not included. This table holds around 140,000 clones, about 92% found once. This material consisted of peripheral blood, taken after recovery from COVID-19. Receptors were obtained from an adult who had recovered from COVID-19. Both conserved end residues are part of each CDR3. D genes are given only for firm matches. Expanded clones get a size class; other rows say once, few or many, or leave the size out.

D | J | V | size | CDR3 | DNA
- | TRBJ1-2 | TRBV28 | - | CASSLSGSYGYTF | TGTGCCAGCAGTTTATCGGGCTCCTATGGCTACACCTTC
- | TRBJ2-7 | TRBV29-1 | - | CSVEDSGRLGEQYF | TGCAGCGTTGAAGATTCAGGCAGATTGGGCGAGCAGTACTTC
- | TRBJ1-1 | TRBV19 | - | CASSIAPYTEAFF | TGTGCCAGTAGTATTGCCCCTTACACTGAAGCTTTCTTT
TRBD1 | TRBJ1-1 | TRBV27 | - | CASSLSWQGADTEAFF | TGTGCCAGCAGTTTATCCTGGCAGGGGGCAGACACTGAAGCTTTCTTT
TRBD2 | TRBJ2-7 | TRBV4-1 | - | CASSQTTSGSYEQYF | TGCGCCAGCAGCCAGACCACTAGCGGAAGCTACGAGCAGTACTTC
- | TRBJ1-6 | TRBV27 | - | CASNMGGSSSPLHF | TGTGCCAGCAATATGGGAGGGTCTAGTTCACCCCTCCACTTT
- | TRBJ2-1 | TRBV5-1 | - | CASSWEALANEQFF | TGCGCCAGCAGCTGGGAGGCGCTAGCCAATGAGCAGTTCTTC
TRBD1 | TRBJ1-6 | TRBV11-2 | - | CASSQNRGTRDSPLHF | TGTGCCAGCAGCCAAAACAGGGGGACCCGGGATTCACCCCTCCACTTT
TRBD2 | TRBJ2-1 | TRBV28 | once | CASSLWGTSGPNNEQFF | TGTGCCAGCAGTTTATGGGGCACTAGCGGTCCGAACAATGAGCAGTTCTTC
- | TRBJ2-1 | TRBV27 | once | CASSLGVDEQFF | TGTGCCAGCAGTTTGGGGGTGGATGAGCAGTTCTTC
- | TRBJ1-1 | TRBV29-1 | - | CSVGGGGRTEAFF | TGCAGCGTTGGGGGGGGCGGCCGCACTGAAGCTTTCTTT
- | TRBJ2-1 | TRBV24-1 | - | CATSDFRQSYNEQFF | TGTGCCACCAGTGATTTCAGACAGTCATACAATGAGCAGTTCTTC
- | TRBJ1-3 | TRBV18 | - | CASSTKAGSSGNTIYF | TGTGCCAGCTCTACCAAGGCGGGGAGCTCTGGAAACACCATATATTTT
- | TRBJ2-7 | TRBV3-1/TRBV3-2 | - | CASSGWGASSYEQYF | TGTGCCAGCAGCGGTTGGGGGGCTAGCTCCTACGAGCAGTACTTC